This TCR beta chain was identified in a study of PD-L1 blockade in urothelial cancer. Turning to the study itself: About 90% of the 29 patients were men who had bladder-origin urothelial cancer.

The germline V gene encodes CDR1 MDHEN and CDR2 SYDVKM. This CDR3 contains 12 residues. As concerns this clone: A read error may account for a junction end that differs from germline.

The assay was immunoSEQ multiplex PCR, and TCRdb's table has in-frame clones only and misses some. The sample includes about 74,000 clones, roughly 84% of them seen just once. The origin of this receptor is a man between 65 and 85 years old with urothelial cancer. This sequence joins TRBV28 and TRBJ2-7; D possibly corresponds to TRBD1 (7 bases). The source was PBMCs, collected around atezolizumab (anti-PD-L1) treatment. CDR3 sequence reads: CASSTPGDRQDF. The CDR3 DNA reads as TGTGCCAGCAGTACCCCGGGGGACAGACAAGACTTC.